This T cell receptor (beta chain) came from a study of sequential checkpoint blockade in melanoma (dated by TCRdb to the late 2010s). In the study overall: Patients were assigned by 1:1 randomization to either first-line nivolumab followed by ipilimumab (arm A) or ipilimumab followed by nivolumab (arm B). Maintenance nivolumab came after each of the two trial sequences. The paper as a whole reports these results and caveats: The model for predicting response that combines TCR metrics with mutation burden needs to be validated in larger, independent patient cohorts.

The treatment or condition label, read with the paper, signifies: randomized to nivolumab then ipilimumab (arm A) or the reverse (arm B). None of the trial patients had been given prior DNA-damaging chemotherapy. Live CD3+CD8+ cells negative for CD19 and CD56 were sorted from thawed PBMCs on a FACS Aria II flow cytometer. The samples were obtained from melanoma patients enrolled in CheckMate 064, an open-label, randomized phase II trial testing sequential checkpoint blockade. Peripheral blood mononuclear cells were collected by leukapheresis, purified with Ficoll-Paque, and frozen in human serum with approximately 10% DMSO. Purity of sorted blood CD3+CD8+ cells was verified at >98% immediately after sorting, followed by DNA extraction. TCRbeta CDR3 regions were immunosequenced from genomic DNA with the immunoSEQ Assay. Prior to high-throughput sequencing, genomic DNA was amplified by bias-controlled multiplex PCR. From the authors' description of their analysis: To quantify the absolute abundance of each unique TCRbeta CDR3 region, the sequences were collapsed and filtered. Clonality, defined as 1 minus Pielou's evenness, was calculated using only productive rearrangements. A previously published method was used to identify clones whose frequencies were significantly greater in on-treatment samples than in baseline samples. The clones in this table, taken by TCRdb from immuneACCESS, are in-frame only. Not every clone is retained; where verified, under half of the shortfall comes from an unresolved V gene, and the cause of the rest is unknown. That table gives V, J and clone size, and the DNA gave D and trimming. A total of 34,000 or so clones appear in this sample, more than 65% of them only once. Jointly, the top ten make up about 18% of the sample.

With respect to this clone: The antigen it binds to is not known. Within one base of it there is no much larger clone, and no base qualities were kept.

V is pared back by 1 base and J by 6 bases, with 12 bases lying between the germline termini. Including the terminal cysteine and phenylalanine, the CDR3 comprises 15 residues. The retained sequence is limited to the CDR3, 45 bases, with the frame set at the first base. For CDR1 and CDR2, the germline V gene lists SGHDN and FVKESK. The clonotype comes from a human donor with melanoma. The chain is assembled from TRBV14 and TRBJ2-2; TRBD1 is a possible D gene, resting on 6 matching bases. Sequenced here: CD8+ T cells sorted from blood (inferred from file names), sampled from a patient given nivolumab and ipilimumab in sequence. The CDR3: CASSQVRGEAGELFF. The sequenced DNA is TGTGCCAGCAGCCAAGTCAGGGGAGAGGCCGGGGAGCTGTTTTTT. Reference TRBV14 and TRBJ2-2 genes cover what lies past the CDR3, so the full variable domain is EAGVTQFPSHSVIEKGQTVTLRCDPISGHDNLYWYRRVMGKEIKFLLHFVKESKQDESGMPNNRFLAERTGGTYSTLKVQPAELEDSGVYFCASSQVRGEAGELFFGEGSRLTVL.